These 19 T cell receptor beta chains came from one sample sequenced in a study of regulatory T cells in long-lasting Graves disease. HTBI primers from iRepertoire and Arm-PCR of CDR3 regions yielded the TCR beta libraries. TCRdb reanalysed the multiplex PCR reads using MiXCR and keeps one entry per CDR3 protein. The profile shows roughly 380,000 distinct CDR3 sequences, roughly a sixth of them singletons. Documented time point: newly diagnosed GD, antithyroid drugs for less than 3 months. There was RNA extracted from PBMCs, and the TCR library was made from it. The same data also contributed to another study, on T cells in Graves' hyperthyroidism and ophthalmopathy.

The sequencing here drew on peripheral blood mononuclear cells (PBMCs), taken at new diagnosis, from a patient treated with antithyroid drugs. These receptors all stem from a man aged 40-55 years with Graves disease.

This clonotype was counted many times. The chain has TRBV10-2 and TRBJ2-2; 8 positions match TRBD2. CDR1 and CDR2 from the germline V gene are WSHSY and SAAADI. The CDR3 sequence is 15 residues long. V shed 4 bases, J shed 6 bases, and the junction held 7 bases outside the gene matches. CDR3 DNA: TGCGCCAGCAGTGCTACAGCGGGGGACCCCGGGGAGCTGTTTTTT. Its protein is CASSATAGDPGELFF.

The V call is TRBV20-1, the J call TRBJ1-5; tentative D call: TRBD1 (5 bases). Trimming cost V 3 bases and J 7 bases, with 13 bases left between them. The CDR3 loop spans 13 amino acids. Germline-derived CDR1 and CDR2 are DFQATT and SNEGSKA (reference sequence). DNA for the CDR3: TGCAGTGCTAGCCCAGGGCAGTTACAGCCCCAGCATTTT. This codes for CSASPGQLQPQHF.

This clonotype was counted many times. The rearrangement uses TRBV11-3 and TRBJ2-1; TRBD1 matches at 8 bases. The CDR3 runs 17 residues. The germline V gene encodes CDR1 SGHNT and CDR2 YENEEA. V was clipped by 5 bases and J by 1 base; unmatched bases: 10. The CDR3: CASSPRRTGRSYNEQFF. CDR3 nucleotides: TGTGCCAGCAGCCCCAGACGGACAGGGAGATCCTACAATGAGCAGTTCTTC.

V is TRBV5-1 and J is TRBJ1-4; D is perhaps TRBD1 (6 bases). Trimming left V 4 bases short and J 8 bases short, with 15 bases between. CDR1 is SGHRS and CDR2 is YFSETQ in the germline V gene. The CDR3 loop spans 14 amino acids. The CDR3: CASSLTGWQEKLFF. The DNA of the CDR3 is TGCGCCAGCAGCCTCACAGGGTGGCAGGAAAAACTGTTTTTT.

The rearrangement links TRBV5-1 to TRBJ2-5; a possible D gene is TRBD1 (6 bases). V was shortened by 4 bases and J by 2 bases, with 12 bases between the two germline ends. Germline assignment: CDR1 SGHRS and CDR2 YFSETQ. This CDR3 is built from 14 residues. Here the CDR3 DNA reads TGCGCCAGCAGCGAGATAGGACAGCAAGAGACCCAGTACTTC. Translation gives CASSEIGQQETQYF.

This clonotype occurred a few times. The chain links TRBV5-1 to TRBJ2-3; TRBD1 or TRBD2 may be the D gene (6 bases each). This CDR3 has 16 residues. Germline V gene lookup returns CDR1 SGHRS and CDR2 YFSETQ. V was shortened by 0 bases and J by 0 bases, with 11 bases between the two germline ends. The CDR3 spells CASSLARGLSTDTQYF. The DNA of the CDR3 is TGCGCCAGCAGCTTGGCACGGGGGCTCAGCACAGATACGCAGTATTTT.

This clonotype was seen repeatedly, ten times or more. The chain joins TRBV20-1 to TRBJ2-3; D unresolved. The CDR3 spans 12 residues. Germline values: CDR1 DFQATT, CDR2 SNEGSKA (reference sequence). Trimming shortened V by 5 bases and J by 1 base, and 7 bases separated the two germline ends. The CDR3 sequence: CSAPRGTDTQYF. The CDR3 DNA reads TGCAGTGCTCCTAGAGGCACAGATACGCAGTATTTT.

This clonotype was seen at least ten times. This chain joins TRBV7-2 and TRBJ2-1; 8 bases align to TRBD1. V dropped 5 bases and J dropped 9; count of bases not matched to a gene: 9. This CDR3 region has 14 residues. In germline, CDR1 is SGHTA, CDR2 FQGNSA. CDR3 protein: CASSLRQGRSEQFF. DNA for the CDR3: TGTGCCAGCAGCCTTAGACAGGGGAGGAGTGAGCAGTTCTTC.

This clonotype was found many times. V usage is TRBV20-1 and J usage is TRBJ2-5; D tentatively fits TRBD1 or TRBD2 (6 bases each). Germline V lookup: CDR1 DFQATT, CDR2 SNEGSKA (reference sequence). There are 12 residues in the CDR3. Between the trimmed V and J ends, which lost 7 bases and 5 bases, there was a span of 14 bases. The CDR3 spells CSVRGPRETQYF. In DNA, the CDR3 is TGCAGTGTACGGGGGCCCAGGGAGACCCAGTACTTC.

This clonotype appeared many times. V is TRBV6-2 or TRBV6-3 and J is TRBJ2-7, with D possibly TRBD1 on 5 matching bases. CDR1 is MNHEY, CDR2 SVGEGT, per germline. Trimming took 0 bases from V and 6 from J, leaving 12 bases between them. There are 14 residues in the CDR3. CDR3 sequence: CASSYSRDRGEQYF. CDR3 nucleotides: TGTGCCAGCAGTTACTCGAGAGATAGGGGCGAGCAGTACTTC.

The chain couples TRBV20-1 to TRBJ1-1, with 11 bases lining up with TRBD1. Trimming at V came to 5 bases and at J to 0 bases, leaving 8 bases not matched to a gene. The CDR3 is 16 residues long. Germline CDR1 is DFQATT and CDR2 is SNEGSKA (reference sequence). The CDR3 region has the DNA TGCAGTGCTGGACAGGGGGCGCTAATTGTGAACACTGAAGCTTTCTTT. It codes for CSAGQGALIVNTEAFF.

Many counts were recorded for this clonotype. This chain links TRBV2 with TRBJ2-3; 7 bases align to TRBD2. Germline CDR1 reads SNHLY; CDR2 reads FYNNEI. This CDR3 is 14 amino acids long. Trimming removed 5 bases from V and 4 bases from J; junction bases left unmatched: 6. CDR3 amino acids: CASSPAGLSDTQYF. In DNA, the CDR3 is TGTGCCAGCAGTCCAGCGGGGCTTTCAGATACGCAGTATTTT.

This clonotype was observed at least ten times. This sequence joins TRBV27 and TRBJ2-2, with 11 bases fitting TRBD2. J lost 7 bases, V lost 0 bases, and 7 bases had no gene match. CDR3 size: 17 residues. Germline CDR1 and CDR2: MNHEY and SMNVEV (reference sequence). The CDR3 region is CASSLSRQTSGDGELFF. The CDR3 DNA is TGTGCCAGCAGTTTATCGCGGCAGACTAGCGGGGACGGGGAGCTGTTTTTT.

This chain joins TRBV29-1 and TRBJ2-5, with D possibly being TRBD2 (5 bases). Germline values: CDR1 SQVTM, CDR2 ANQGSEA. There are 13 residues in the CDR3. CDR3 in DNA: TGCACTATAGGGAGACGCTCTCAAGAGACCCAGTACTTC. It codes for CTIGRRSQETQYF.

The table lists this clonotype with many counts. This CDR3 is CASSEDPRRKEQYF. In nucleotides, the CDR3 is TGTGCCAGCAGTGAAGACCCCCGTCGAAAGGAGCAGTACTTC. J is TRBJ2-7 and V is TRBV2, with D uncertain. This CDR3 is 14 amino acids long. V was cut by 1 base and J by 7 bases, with 14 bases left in between. In germline, CDR1 is SNHLY, CDR2 FYNNEI.

In DNA form, the CDR3 reads TGTGCCAGCAGACGAGACAGCGTTGGGGCCAACGTCCTGACTTTC. This codes for CASRRDSVGANVLTF. The chain joins TRBV27 to TRBJ2-6; D might be TRBD1 (5 bases). The length of the CDR3 is 15 residues. Germline V gives CDR1 MNHEY, CDR2 SMNVEV (reference sequence). Between the trimmed V and J ends, which lost 6 bases and 3 bases, there was a span of 12 bases.

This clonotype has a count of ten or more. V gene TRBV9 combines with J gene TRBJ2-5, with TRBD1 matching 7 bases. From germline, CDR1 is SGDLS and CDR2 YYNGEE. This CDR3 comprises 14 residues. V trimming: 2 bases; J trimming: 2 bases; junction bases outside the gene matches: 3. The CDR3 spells CASSVGTVQETQYF. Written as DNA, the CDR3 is TGTGCCAGCAGCGTGGGGACAGTTCAAGAGACCCAGTACTTC.

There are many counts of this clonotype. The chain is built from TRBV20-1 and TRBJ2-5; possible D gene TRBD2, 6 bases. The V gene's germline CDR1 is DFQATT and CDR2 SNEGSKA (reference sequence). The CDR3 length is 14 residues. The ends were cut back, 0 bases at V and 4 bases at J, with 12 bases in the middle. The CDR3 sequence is CSARDPGRGETQYF. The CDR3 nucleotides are TGCAGTGCTAGAGATCCAGGGCGGGGAGAGACCCAGTACTTC.

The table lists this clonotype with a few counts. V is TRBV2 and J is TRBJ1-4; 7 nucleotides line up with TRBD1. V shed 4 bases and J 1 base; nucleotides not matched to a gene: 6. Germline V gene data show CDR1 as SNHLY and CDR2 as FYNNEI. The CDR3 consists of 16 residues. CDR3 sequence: CASSAHTGVTNEKLFF. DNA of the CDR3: TGTGCCAGCAGTGCCCACACAGGGGTAACTAATGAAAAACTGTTTTTT.